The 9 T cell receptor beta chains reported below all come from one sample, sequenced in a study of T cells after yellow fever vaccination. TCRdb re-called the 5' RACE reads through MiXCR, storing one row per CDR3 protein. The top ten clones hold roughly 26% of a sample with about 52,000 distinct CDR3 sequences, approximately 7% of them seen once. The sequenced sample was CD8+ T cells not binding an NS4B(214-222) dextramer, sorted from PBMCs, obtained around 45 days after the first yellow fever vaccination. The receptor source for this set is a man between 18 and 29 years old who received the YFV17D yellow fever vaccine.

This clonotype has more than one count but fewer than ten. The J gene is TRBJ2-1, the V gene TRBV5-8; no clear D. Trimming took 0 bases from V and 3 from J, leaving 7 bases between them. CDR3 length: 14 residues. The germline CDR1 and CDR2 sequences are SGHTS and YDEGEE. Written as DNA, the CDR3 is TGTGCCAGCAGCTTGGGTCAGGTCTACAATGAGCAGTTCTTC. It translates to CASSLGQVYNEQFF.

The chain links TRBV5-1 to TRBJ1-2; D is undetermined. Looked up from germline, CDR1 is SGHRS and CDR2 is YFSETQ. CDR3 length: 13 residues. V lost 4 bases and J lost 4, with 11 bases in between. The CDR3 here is CASSRRSVYGYTF. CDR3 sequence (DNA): TGCGCCAGCAGCCGCAGGAGTGTCTATGGCTACACCTTC. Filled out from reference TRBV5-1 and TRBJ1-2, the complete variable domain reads KAGVTQTPRYLIKTRGQQVTLSCSPISGHRSVSWYQQTPGQGLQFLFEYFSETQRNKGNFPGRFSGRQFSNSRSEMNVSTLELGDSALYLCASSRRSVYGYTFGSGTRLTVV.

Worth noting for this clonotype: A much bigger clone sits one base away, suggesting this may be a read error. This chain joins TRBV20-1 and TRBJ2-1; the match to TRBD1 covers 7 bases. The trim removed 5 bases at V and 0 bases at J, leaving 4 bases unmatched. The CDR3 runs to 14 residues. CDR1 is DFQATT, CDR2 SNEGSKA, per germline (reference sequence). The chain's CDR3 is CSAPDRVSYNEQFF. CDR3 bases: TGCAGTGCTCCTGACAGGGTCTCCTACAATGAGCAGTTCTTC.

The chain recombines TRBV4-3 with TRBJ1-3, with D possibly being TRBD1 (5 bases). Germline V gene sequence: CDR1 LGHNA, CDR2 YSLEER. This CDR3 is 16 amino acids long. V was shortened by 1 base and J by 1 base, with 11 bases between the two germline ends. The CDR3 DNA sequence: TGCGCCAGCAGCCAAGGCGGGGCTGGGTCTGGAAACACCATATATTTT. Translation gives CASSQGGAGSGNTIYF.

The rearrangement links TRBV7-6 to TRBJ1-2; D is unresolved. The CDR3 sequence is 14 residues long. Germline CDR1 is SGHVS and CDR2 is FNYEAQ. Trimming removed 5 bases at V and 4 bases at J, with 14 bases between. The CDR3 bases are TGTGCCAGCAGCGTGGACGGGAGCCTCTATGGCTACACCTTC. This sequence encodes CASSVDGSLYGYTF.

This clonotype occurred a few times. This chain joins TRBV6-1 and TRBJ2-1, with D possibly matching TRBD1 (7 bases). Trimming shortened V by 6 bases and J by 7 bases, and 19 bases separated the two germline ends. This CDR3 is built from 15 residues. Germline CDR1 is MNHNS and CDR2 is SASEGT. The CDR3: CASSAAGPGGNEQFF. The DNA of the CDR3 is TGTGCCAGCAGCGCCGCGGGGCCAGGGGGTAATGAGCAGTTCTTC.

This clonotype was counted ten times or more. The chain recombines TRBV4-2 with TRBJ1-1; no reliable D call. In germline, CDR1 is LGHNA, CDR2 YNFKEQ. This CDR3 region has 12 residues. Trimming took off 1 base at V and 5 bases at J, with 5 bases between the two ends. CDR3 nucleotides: TGTGCCAGCAGCCAAGGGGTGACTGAAGCTTTCTTT. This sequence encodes CASSQGVTEAFF.

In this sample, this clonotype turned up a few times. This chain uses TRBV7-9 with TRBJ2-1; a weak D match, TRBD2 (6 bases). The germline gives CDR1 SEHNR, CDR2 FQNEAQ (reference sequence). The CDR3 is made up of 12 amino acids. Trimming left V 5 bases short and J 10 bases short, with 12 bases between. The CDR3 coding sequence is TGTGCCAGCAGCCCCCCTGGGGGGGAGCAGTTCTTC. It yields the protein CASSPPGGEQFF.

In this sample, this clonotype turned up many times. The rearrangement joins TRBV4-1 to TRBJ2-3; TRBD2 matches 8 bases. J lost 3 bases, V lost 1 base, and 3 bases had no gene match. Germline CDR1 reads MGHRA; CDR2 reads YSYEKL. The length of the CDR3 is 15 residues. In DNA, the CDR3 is TGCGCCAGCAGCCAAGTGGGACTAGAAACAGATACGCAGTATTTT. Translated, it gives CASSQVGLETDTQYF.